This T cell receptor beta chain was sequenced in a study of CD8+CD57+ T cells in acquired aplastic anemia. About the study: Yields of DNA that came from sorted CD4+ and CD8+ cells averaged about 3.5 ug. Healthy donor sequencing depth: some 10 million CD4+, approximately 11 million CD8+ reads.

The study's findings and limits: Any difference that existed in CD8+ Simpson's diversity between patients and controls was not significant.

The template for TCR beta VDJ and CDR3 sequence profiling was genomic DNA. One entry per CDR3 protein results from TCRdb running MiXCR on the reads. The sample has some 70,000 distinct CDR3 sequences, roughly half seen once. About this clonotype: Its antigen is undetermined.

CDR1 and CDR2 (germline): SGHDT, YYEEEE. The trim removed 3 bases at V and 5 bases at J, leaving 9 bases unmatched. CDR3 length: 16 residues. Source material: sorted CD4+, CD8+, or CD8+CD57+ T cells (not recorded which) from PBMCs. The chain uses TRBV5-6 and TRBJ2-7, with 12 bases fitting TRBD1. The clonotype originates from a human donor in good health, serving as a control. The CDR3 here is CASSSTGTGGFNEQYF. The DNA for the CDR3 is TGTGCCAGCAGCTCCACCGGGACAGGGGGCTTCAACGAGCAGTACTTC.